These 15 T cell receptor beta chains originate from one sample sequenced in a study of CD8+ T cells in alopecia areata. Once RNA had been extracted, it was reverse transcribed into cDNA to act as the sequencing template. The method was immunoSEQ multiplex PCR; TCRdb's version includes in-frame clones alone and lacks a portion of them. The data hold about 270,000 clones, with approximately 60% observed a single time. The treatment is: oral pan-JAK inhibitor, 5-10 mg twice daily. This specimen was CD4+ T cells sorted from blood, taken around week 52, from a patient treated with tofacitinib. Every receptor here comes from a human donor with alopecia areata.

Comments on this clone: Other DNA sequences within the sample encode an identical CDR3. The CDR3 DNA follows: TGCAGCGTTGAGGGCGGGGGCACAGATACGCAGTATTTT. Amino acids: CSVEGGGTDTQYF. The chain carries TRBV29-1 and TRBJ2-3; D possibly corresponds to TRBD2 (6 bases). Trimming cost V 3 bases and J 1 base, with 8 bases left between them. Germline V CDR1 and CDR2: SQVTM, ANQGSEA. This CDR3 spans 13 amino acids.

CDR3 sequence: CSIVGDVVTQYF. CDR3 nucleotides: TGCAGTATCGTTGGGGACGTGGTGACCCAGTACTTC. This rearrangement joins TRBV29-1 to TRBJ2-5; perhaps D is TRBD1 or TRBD2 (5 bases each). Germline assignment: CDR1 SQVTM and CDR2 ANQGSEA. CDR3 size: 12 residues.

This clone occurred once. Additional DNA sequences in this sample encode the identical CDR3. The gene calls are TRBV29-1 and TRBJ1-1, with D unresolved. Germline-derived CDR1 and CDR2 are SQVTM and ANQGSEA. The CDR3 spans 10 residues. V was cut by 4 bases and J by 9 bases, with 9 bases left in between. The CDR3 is CSVVEGKAFF. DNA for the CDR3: TGCAGCGTTGTCGAGGGTAAAGCTTTCTTT.

DNA of the CDR3: TGTGCCAGTTCCCAGGAAGCTAACTACGAGCAGTACTTC. Translating it yields CASSQEANYEQYF. V is TRBV6-1 and J is TRBJ2-7; D is uncertain. V was cut by 9 bases and J by 3 bases, with 15 bases left in between. This CDR3 comprises 13 residues. The germline gives CDR1 MNHNS, CDR2 SASEGT.

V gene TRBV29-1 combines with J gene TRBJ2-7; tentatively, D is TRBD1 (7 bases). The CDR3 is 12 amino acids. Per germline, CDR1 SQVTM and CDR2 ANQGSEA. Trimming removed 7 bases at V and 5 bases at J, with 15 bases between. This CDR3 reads CSGGDSSNEQYF. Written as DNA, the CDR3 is TGCAGCGGGGGGGACAGCTCTAACGAGCAGTACTTC.

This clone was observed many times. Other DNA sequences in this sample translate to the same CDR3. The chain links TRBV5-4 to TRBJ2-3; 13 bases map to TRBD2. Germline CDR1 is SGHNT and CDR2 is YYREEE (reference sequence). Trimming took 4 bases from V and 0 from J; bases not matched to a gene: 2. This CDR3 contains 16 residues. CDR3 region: CASSRGLAGSTDTQYF. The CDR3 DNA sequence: TGTGCCAGCAGCCGGGGACTAGCGGGGAGCACAGATACGCAGTATTTT.

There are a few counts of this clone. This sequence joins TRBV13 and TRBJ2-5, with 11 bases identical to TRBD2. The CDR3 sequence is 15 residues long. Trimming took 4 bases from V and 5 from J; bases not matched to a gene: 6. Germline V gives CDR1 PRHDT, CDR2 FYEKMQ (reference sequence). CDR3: CASSSPSGGLETQYF. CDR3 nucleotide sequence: TGTGCCAGCAGCTCCCCTAGCGGGGGGCTGGAGACCCAGTACTTC. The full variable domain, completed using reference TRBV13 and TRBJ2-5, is AAGVIQSPRHLIKEKRETATLKCYPIPRHDTVYWYQQGPGQDPQFLISFYEKMQSDKGSIPDRFSAQQFSDYHSELNMSSLELGDSALYFCASSSPSGGLETQYFGPGTRLLVL.

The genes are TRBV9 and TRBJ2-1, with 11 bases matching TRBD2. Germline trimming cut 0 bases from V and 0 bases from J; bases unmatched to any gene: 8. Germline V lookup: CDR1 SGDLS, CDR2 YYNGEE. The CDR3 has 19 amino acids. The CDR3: CASSVGLAGGYSSYNEQFF. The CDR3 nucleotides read TGTGCCAGCAGCGTAGGCCTAGCGGGGGGTTATAGCTCCTACAATGAGCAGTTCTTC.

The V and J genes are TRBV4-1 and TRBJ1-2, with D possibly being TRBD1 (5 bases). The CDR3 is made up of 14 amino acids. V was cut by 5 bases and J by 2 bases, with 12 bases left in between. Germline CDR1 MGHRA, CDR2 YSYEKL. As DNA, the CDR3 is TGCGCCAGCAGCGATCAGGGCCGGAACTATGGCTACACCTTC. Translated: CASSDQGRNYGYTF.

The CDR3 loop is CSVEFSGTGGNYGYTF. DNA of the CDR3: TGCAGCGTTGAATTCTCCGGGACAGGGGGTAACTATGGCTACACCTTC. The chain carries TRBV29-1 and TRBJ1-2; 11 bases line up with TRBD1. From germline, CDR1 is SQVTM and CDR2 ANQGSEA. The CDR3 totals 16 residues. V gave up 2 bases and J gave up 1 base; unmatched junction bases: 6.

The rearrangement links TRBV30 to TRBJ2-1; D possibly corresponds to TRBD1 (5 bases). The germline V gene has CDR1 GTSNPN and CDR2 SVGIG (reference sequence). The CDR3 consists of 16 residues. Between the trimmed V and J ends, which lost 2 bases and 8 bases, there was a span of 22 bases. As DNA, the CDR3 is TGTGCCTGGAGTAGCTATATTCGACAGTCCTTCCATGAGCAGTTCTTC. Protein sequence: CAWSSYIRQSFHEQFF. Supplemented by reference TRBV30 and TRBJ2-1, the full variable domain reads SQTIHQWPATLVQPVGSPLSLECTVEGTSNPNLYWYRQAAGRGLQLLFYSVGIGQISSEVPQNLSASRPQDRQFILSSKKLLLSDSGFYLCAWSSYIRQSFHEQFFGPGTRLTVL.

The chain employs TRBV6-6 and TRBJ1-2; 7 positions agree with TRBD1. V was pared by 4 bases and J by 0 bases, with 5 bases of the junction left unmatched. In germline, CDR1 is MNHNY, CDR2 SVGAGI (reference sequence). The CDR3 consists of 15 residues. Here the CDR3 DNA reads TGTGCCAGCAGTTTCACAGGGGCCGCTAACTATGGCTACACCTTC. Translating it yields CASSFTGAANYGYTF.

The CDR3 bases are TGTGCCAGCAGCTCCCGACAGGGAGATTCACCCCTCCACTTT. Its translation is CASSSRQGDSPLHF. V gene TRBV7-9 combines with J gene TRBJ1-6; 7 nucleotides align to TRBD1. In germline, CDR1 is SEHNR, CDR2 FQNEAQ (reference sequence). V was clipped by 4 bases and J by 8 bases; unmatched bases: 5. The length of the CDR3 is 14 residues.

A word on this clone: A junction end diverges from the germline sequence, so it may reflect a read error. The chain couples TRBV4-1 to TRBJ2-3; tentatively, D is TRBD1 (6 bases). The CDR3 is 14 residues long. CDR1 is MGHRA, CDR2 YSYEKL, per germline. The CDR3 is CASSHRVYTDTQYF. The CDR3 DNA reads TGTGCCAGCAGCCACAGGGTCTACACAGATACGCAGTATTTT.

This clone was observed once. The DNA of the CDR3 is TGTGCCAGCAGTTCTACTCCCGGGACACTTGCCGAGCAGTACTTC. Its translation: CASSSTPGTLAEQYF. The V gene is TRBV6-5, the J gene TRBJ2-7; the D gene is possibly TRBD1 (6 bases). Germline values: CDR1 MNHEY, CDR2 SVGAGI. The CDR3 extends over 15 amino acids. Trimming shortened V by 4 bases and J by 6 bases, and 19 bases separated the two germline ends.